The 21 T cell receptor beta chains below were found in one sample sequenced in a study of CD4+ T cells in melanoma. Method: immunoSEQ multiplex PCR; TCRdb's copy keeps in-frame clones and lacks some. This sample carries about 5,700 clones, less than 75% of them seen once, and the ten largest clones take around 25%. The sequenced material came from cells from a culture (not recorded whether cultured in vitro). The receptor source for this set is a human donor with melanoma.

The chain couples TRBV29-1 to TRBJ2-1, with 8 bases lining up with TRBD1. Germline V gives CDR1 SQVTM, CDR2 ANQGSEA. Germline trimming cut 4 bases from V and 4 bases from J; bases unmatched to any gene: 3. This CDR3 has 13 residues. This CDR3 is CSVVGQGYNEQFF. CDR3 DNA: TGCAGCGTTGTTGGACAGGGATACAATGAGCAGTTCTTC.

This rearrangement joins TRBV6-2 or TRBV6-3 to TRBJ2-6; D is unclear. The CDR3 loop spans 19 amino acids. V was clipped by 0 bases and J by 0 bases, with 15 bases between them. Germline V gives CDR1 MNHEY, CDR2 SVGEGT. The CDR3 nucleotides read TGTGCCAGCAGTTACTCAAGAGGCCTTGGTCCCTCTGGGGCCAACGTCCTGACTTTC. Encoded protein: CASSYSRGLGPSGANVLTF.

This sequence joins TRBV15 and TRBJ2-5, with TRBD2 matching 7 bases. The CDR3 loop spans 15 amino acids. The V gene end was trimmed by 2 bases and the J gene end by 3 bases; junction bases not matched to a gene: 6. In germline, CDR1 is LNHNV, CDR2 YYDKDF (reference sequence). CDR3 region: CATSRNSGAEETQYF. CDR3 nucleotides: TGTGCCACCAGCAGAAACAGCGGGGCTGAAGAGACCCAGTACTTC.

The genes are TRBV2 and TRBJ1-5; 9 bases map to TRBD1. Trimming at V came to 5 bases and at J to 7 bases, leaving 9 bases not matched to a gene. The CDR3 length is 15 residues. Germline values: CDR1 SNHLY, CDR2 FYNNEI. The CDR3 sequence: CASSPQGAGRQPQHF. The CDR3 region has the DNA TGTGCCAGCAGTCCACAGGGGGCTGGGCGGCAGCCCCAGCATTTT. The full variable domain, with the rest looked up from reference TRBV2 and TRBJ1-5, is EPEVTQTPSHQVTQMGQEVILRCVPISNHLYFYWYRQILGQKVEFLVSFYNNEISEKSEIFDDQFSVERPDGSNFTLKIRSTKLEDSAMYFCASSPQGAGRQPQHFGDGTRLSIL.

The gene calls are TRBV9 and TRBJ1-6, with 9 bases aligning to TRBD1. Germline loops: CDR1 SGDLS, CDR2 YYNGEE. The CDR3 contains 15 residues. V lost 3 bases and J lost 9; bases outside the gene matches: 7. The CDR3 sequence is CASSAGQGIGSPLHF. In DNA form, the CDR3 reads TGTGCCAGCAGCGCAGGACAGGGGATCGGTTCACCCCTCCACTTT.

The V gene is TRBV7-9, the J gene TRBJ2-7; 7 positions match TRBD1. The germline V gene has CDR1 SEHNR and CDR2 FQNEAQ (reference sequence). The CDR3 has 15 amino acids. Germline trimming cut 5 bases from V and 4 bases from J; bases unmatched to any gene: 11. CDR3 sequence: CASSARDSRPYEQYF. In DNA, the CDR3 is TGTGCCAGCAGCGCCCGGGACAGTCGGCCGTACGAGCAGTACTTC.

The chain is built from TRBV7-2 and TRBJ1-2; D is undetermined. This CDR3 has 14 residues. V was clipped by 5 bases and J by 1 base, with 11 bases between them. Germline assignment: CDR1 SGHTA and CDR2 FQGNSA. CDR3 loop: CASSPSIVNYGYTF. CDR3 DNA: TGTGCCAGCAGCCCGTCGATCGTTAACTATGGCTACACCTTC.

This clone was seen more than once but under ten times. This chain connects TRBV6-5 to TRBJ1-3; no firm D call. The CDR3 sequence is 16 residues long. The ends were cut back, 0 bases at V and 0 bases at J, with 9 bases in the middle. Germline V gene data show CDR1 as MNHEY and CDR2 as SVGAGI. The CDR3 bases are TGTGCCAGCAGTTACTCGTACGGAGCCTCTGGAAACACCATATATTTT. It encodes CASSYSYGASGNTIYF.

The J gene is TRBJ1-2, the V gene TRBV27; a weak D match, TRBD1 (6 bases). There are 12 residues in the CDR3. From germline, CDR1 is MNHEY and CDR2 SMNVEV (reference sequence). V lost 6 bases to trimming and J lost 10 bases, with 15 bases between them. The CDR3: CASSNPGQHYTF. The CDR3 coding sequence is TGTGCCAGCAGCAACCCGGGACAACACTACACCTTC.

This clone came up a few times. This chain connects TRBV11-2 to TRBJ1-6; D unresolved. The CDR3 sequence is 12 residues long. Germline CDR1 is SGHAT and CDR2 is FQNNGV. V lost 3 bases and J 9 bases, leaving 6 bases between the germline ends. The CDR3 DNA follows: TGTGCCAGCAGCTTTGAGGTTTCACCCCTCCACTTT. Protein product: CASSFEVSPLHF.

This chain connects TRBV18 to TRBJ2-7; 8 bases agree with TRBD1. Germline assignment: CDR1 KGHSH and CDR2 LQKENI. Trimming took 5 bases from V and 6 from J; bases not matched to a gene: 9. There are 14 residues in the CDR3. CDR3 in amino acids: CASSSGTGGSEQYF. As DNA, the CDR3 is TGTGCCAGCTCATCAGGGACAGGAGGAAGCGAGCAGTACTTC. Using reference TRBV18 and TRBJ2-7 for the parts outside the CDR3, the full variable domain is NAGVMQNPRHLVRRRGQEARLRCSPMKGHSHVYWYRQLPEEGLKFMVYLQKENIIDESGMPKERFSAEFPKEGPSILRIQQVVRGDSAAYFCASSSGTGGSEQYFGPGTRLTVT.

This clone appeared a few times. The rearrangement links TRBV12-3 or TRBV12-4 to TRBJ1-2; D remains ambiguous. Trimming stripped 8 bases from V and 8 bases from J, with 18 bases between. This CDR3 has 13 residues. The CDR3 nucleotides read TGTGCCAGCCGCGGGGTACAGAATCGGGGCTACACCTTC. Translated: CASRGVQNRGYTF.

The chain has TRBV14 and TRBJ1-2, with D perhaps TRBD1 (6 bases). The germline V gene encodes CDR1 SGHDN and CDR2 FVKESK. CDR3 length: 17 amino acids. V was clipped by 5 bases and J by 1 base, with 20 bases between them. The CDR3 DNA follows: TGTGCCAGCAGCAACCCGGCAGGGGCAGAACGTAACTATGGCTACACCTTC. As protein: CASSNPAGAERNYGYTF.

V is TRBV3-1 (or the pseudogene TRBV3-2) and J is TRBJ2-3; either TRBD1 or TRBD2 may fit D (5 bases each). This CDR3 has 15 residues. Germline V gene lookup returns CDR1 LGHDT and CDR2 YNNKEL (reference sequence). Trimming shortened V by 7 bases and J by 7 bases, and 21 bases separated the two germline ends. The CDR3 loop is CASTPRGEMLNTQYF. The CDR3 DNA sequence: TGTGCCAGCACGCCTCGAGGGGAAATGCTGAATACGCAGTATTTT.

The rearrangement uses TRBV11-3 and TRBJ2-1; 10 bases fit TRBD2. Germline values: CDR1 SGHNT, CDR2 YENEEA. CDR3 length equals 15 residues. Unmatched junction bases numbered 9, after V lost 3 bases and J lost 10 bases. The CDR3 loop reads CASSFRLAGADEQFF. CDR3 nucleotides: TGTGCCAGCAGCTTTCGCCTAGCGGGGGCCGACGAGCAGTTCTTC.

This clone was found a few times. The chain has TRBV5-4 and TRBJ2-5; maybe TRBD1 (7 bases). The germline gives CDR1 SGHNT, CDR2 YYREEE (reference sequence). There are 15 residues in the CDR3. With 1 base removed from V and 4 bases from J, the gap between germline ends came to 14 bases. CDR3 DNA: TGTGCCAGCAGCTTGAATGCAGGGGGGTCAGAGACCCAGTACTTC. Protein: CASSLNAGGSETQYF.

This clone was picked up a small number of times. The chain carries TRBV19 and TRBJ1-1; 7 positions agree with TRBD1. Germline V CDR1 and CDR2: LNHDA, SQIVND (reference sequence). With 0 bases clipped from V and 4 bases from J, the junction kept 5 bases outside the gene matches. CDR3 length equals 15 residues. The CDR3 sequence: CASSIDDRDSTEAFF. The CDR3 nucleotides read TGTGCCAGTAGTATAGATGACAGGGATTCCACTGAAGCTTTCTTT.

The chain links TRBV14 to TRBJ2-1; tentatively, D is TRBD2 (6 bases). The germline V gene encodes CDR1 SGHDN and CDR2 FVKESK. CDR3 size: 13 residues. Trimming took off 4 bases at V and 5 bases at J, with 9 bases between the two ends. CDR3 in DNA: TGTGCCAGCAGCCTCGGGAGCCACAATGAGCAGTTCTTC. Amino acids: CASSLGSHNEQFF.

The CDR3, as DNA: TGTGCCAGCAGCTTTAATGTGGGACAGGGGCCTTATAGCAATCAGCCCCAGCATTTT. Translated, it gives CASSFNVGQGPYSNQPQHF. The gene calls are TRBV5-5 and TRBJ1-5, with 10 bases identical to TRBD1. CDR1 and CDR2 (germline): SGHKS, YYEKEE (reference sequence). This CDR3 is 19 amino acids long. J lost 0 bases, V lost 2 bases, and 11 bases had no gene match.

The chain carries TRBV7-6 and TRBJ2-5; a weak D match, TRBD2 (6 bases). The CDR3 totals 13 residues. V was clipped by 1 base and J by 4 bases, with 7 bases between them. Per the germline V gene, CDR1 is SGHVS and CDR2 is FNYEAQ. In DNA, the CDR3 is TGTGCCAGCAGCTTAGGACTAGTAGAGACCCAGTACTTC. Its translation: CASSLGLVETQYF.

The V and J genes are TRBV6-2 or TRBV6-3 and TRBJ1-5, with D perhaps matching TRBD1 (5 bases). The length of the CDR3 is 14 residues. Germline V gives CDR1 MNHEY, CDR2 SVGEGT. V was trimmed by 4 bases and J by 2 bases, leaving 9 bases between them. The CDR3 coding sequence is TGTGCCAGCAGTTCCCCGGGGCGCAATCAGCCCCAGCATTTT. Translation gives CASSSPGRNQPQHF.